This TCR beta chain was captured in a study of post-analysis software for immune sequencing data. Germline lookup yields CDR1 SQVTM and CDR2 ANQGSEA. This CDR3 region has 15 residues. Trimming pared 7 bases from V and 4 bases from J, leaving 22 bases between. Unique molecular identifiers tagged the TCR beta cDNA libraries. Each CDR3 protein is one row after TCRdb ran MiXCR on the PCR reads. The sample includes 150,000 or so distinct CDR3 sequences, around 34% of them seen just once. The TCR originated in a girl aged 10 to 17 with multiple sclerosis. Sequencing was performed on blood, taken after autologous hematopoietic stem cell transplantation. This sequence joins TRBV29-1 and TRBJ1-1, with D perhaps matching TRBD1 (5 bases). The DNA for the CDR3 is TGCAGCGCTGTGGTATGGGGGGTAGTTGGCACTGAAGCTTTCTTT. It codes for CSAVVWGVVGTEAFF.